The next 4 T cell receptor beta chains were all read from a single sample in a study of T cells after yellow fever vaccination. TCRdb ran MiXCR on the 5' RACE reads and lists one entry per CDR3 protein. Of roughly 260,000 distinct CDR3 sequences in the sample, about an eighth were seen once. Here the sequenced sample was CD4+ T cells sorted from PBMCs, taken 45 days after the yellow fever booster vaccination. The receptors here all came from a man under 40 who received the YFV17D yellow fever vaccine.

This clonotype has a handful of counts. The V gene is TRBV5-1, the J gene TRBJ2-1, with 7 bases identical to TRBD2. The length of the CDR3 is 14 residues. The junction had 8 bases not matched to a gene; V was cut back by 4 bases and J by 7 bases. Germline CDR1 SGHRS, CDR2 YFSETQ. DNA for the CDR3: TGCGCCAGCAGCCGGGCCCCGCGGGAGAATGAGCAGTTCTTC. Its translation is CASSRAPRENEQFF.

This chain joins TRBV20-1 and TRBJ2-5; no definite D call. The germline V gene has CDR1 DFQATT and CDR2 SNEGSKA (reference sequence). This CDR3 is built from 14 residues. V was shortened by 0 bases and J by 5 bases, with 13 bases between the two germline ends. The CDR3 region has the DNA TGCAGTGCTAGAGATGGAATAGGGCCGGAGACCCAGTACTTC. Its protein is CSARDGIGPETQYF.

The rearrangement uses TRBV12-3 or TRBV12-4 and TRBJ1-4; D is uncertain. The CDR3 has 14 amino acids. The germline V and J ends were trimmed by 3 bases and 0 bases, with 5 bases remaining between them. The CDR3 is CASSLETTNEKLFF. The DNA of the CDR3 is TGTGCCAGCAGTTTGGAAACAACTAATGAAAAACTGTTTTTT.

This sequence joins TRBV20-1 and TRBJ2-1; 8 bases are shared with TRBD2. The CDR3 loop spans 15 amino acids. Germline CDR1 and CDR2: DFQATT and SNEGSKA (reference sequence). Trimming at V came to 3 bases and at J to 4 bases, leaving 8 bases not matched to a gene. DNA for the CDR3: TGCAGTGCTAGTCGTCGGGAGGGTTCGTACAATGAGCAGTTCTTC. Translating it yields CSASRREGSYNEQFF.